This T cell receptor (beta chain) was captured in a study of T cell responses to AZD1222 COVID-19 vaccine. In germline, CDR1 is KGHDR, CDR2 SFDVKD. The CDR3 extends over 15 amino acids. V gave up 4 bases and J gave up 0 bases, with 11 bases separating them. This clone was picked up one time. Generated by immunoSEQ multiplex PCR, the TCRdb table keeps only in-frame clones and is missing some. The repertoire includes 40,000 to 60,000 clones, 70% to 85% of them detected once, and 20% sits in the top ten. The V gene is TRBV24-1, the J gene TRBJ2-5; TRBD1 is a possible D gene (6 bases). The source of this sequence is an adult in good health. This specimen was peripheral blood, taken on day 0 of MenACWY control vaccination. The CDR3 DNA follows: TGTGCCACCAGTGACTATACAGGGAACCAAGAGACCCAGTACTTC. Translated, it gives CATSDYTGNQETQYF.